The TCR beta chain described here comes from a study of shared clonotypes between healthy human individuals. Study-wide findings and caveats: Since donors were few, the genetic and exposure-history diversity represented was limited. Clonotypes shared by all four sorted-subset donors had higher generation probabilities than non-shared clonotypes. What naive subsets generally showed was a larger estimated richness than memory subsets showed.

Germline V gene data show CDR1 as MNHNY and CDR2 as SVGAGI (reference sequence). The CDR3 has 14 amino acids. J lost 2 bases, V lost 7 bases, and 4 bases had no gene match. Assay: immunoSEQ multiplex PCR; the TCRdb copy retains only in-frame clones and omits some. The sample comprises millions of clones, over 85% of which are singletons, and more than 0.1% rests with the top ten. As for this clone: Antigen: not known.

The genes are TRBV6-6 and TRBJ2-2; 7 nucleotides line up with TRBD1. The sequenced sample was naive CD4+ T cells sorted from blood. Subset of the sample: CD45RA+ positively selected. This clonotype was sampled from a young man in good health. This CDR3 reads CASKRDSNTGELFF. The CDR3 DNA follows: TGTGCCAGCAAACGGGACAGCAACACCGGGGAGCTGTTTTTT.